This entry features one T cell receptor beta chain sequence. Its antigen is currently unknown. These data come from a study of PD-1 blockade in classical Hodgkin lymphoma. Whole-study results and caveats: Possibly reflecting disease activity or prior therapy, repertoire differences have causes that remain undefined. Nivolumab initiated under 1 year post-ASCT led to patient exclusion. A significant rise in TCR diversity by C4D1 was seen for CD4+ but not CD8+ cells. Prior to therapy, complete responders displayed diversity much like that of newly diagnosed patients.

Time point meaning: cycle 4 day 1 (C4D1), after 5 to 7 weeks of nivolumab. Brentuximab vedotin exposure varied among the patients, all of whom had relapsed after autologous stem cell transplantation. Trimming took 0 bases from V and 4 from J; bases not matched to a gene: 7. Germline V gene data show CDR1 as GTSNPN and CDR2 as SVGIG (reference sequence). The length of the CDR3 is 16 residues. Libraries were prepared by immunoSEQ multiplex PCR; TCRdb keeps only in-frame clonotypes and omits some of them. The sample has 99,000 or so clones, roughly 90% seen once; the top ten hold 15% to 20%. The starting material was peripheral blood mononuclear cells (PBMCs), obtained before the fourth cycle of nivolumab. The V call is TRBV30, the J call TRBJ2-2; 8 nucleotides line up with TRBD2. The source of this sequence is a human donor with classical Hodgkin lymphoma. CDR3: CAWSVGGARGTGELFF. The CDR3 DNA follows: TGTGCCTGGAGTGTCGGGGGGGCGCGGGGCACCGGGGAGCTGTTTTTT. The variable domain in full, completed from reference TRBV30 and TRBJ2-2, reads SQTIHQWPATLVQPVGSPLSLECTVEGTSNPNLYWYRQAAGRGLQLLFYSVGIGQISSEVPQNLSASRPQDRQFILSSKKLLLSDSGFYLCAWSVGGARGTGELFFGEGSRLTVL.